This T cell receptor (beta chain) was sequenced during a study of blood T cell repertoires in COVID-19. The germline V and J ends were trimmed by 3 bases and 5 bases, with 11 bases remaining between them. This CDR3 has 15 amino acids. Generated by immunoSEQ multiplex PCR, the TCRdb table keeps only in-frame clones and is missing some. The sample has 110,000 to 150,000 clones; 70% to 90% are singletons. Sample: PBMCs or T cells enriched from blood (not recorded which). The chain is built from TRBV23-1 and TRBJ1-6; a possible D gene is TRBD1 (5 bases). TRBV23-1 is annotated as an ORF whose role is uncertain. This clonotype was sampled from a man aged 45-60 years who had recovered from COVID-19. Here the CDR3 reads CASSHFDSNNSPLHF. The CDR3 DNA is TGCGCCAGCAGTCATTTCGACAGTAATAATTCACCCCTCCACTTT.